Sequencing of this TCR beta chain was carried out in a study of synovial regulatory T cells in juvenile arthritis. Profiled with immunoSEQ multiplex PCR; TCRdb holds only in-frame clones, not every one. The listing records roughly 9,900 clones. CDR3 length: 15 amino acids. The record lacks a DNA sequence. The germline V gene has CDR1 SEHNR and CDR2 FQNEAQ (reference sequence). Remarks on this clone: Its cognate antigen is unknown.

Study observations and caveats: Compared with other blood Treg cells, inflammation-associated Treg cells had reduced TCR diversity.

The source material was Treg cells from blood. Subset indicated: HLA-DR+ inflammation-associated blood Treg cells. This rearrangement joins TRBV7-9 to TRBJ2-2. This clonotype was sampled from a donor aged 2-30 years with juvenile idiopathic arthritis. The CDR3 protein is CASSLSVEATGELFF.